This is a list of T cell receptor beta chains from one sample in a study of cytomegalovirus exposure and HLA in healthy donors. The repertoire was sequenced with immunoSEQ multiplex PCR; TCRdb's copy has only in-frame clones and lacks some. The table includes some 170,000 clones, around four fifths detected once. Input material: PBMCs. The receptors were sampled from a girl aged 2 to 9 in good health and CMV-seropositive. Each CDR3 is given with its conserved first and last residue. For some rows the clone size is stated as once, few or many, or as a class when expanded; others skip it.

V	size	J	CDR3
TRBV14	-	TRBJ1-4	CASSQYSGEKLFF
TRBV11-2	-	TRBJ2-2	CASSLSGTNTGELFF
TRBV9	-	TRBJ2-4	CASSFRDRGNIQYF
TRBV13	few	TRBJ2-5	CASSFPGQETQYF
TRBV9	-	TRBJ2-2	CASSKGLAGGTGELFF
TRBV9	-	TRBJ2-7	CASSVGGGGGEQYF
TRBV28	-	TRBJ2-1	CASSDTAKVQFF
TRBV30	-	TRBJ1-3	CAWSPGHLSGNTIYF
TRBV19	-	TRBJ2-5	CASSTAGGGETQYF
TRBV6-1	once	TRBJ1-2	CASRPQFSYGYTF
TRBV4-1	-	TRBJ2-7	CASSQLWPVKTDREQYF
TRBV2	-	TRBJ2-7	CASSDWTGTYEQYF
TRBV28	-	TRBJ1-2	CASSFMGRITSNYGYTF
TRBV5-1	once	TRBJ2-1	CASSLWGDGLAGSSSYNEQFF
TRBV6-1	-	TRBJ1-5	CASSAVDRANQPQHF
TRBV5-1	-	TRBJ2-4	CASSSTLAGGAKNIQYF
TRBV2	-	TRBJ1-5	CASSDGTAANQPQHF
TRBV11-2	once	TRBJ2-1	CASSLAGRAVDEQFF
TRBV30	few	TRBJ2-6	CAWTQTVSGANVLTF
TRBV28	few	TRBJ1-2	CASSLSKGNGYTF
TRBV7-9	-	TRBJ1-4	CASSLGGAPNEKLFF
TRBV7-2	-	TRBJ2-6	CASSPLAGTGANVLTF
TRBV6-1	-	TRBJ2-7	CASGPFQRSYEQYF
TRBV19	-	TRBJ2-3	CASSIDPLAEGFTDTQYF
TRBV30	-	TRBJ2-6	CAWSRLSSGANVLTF
TRBV9	-	TRBJ1-1	CASSDSSGGNTEAFF
TRBV19	-	TRBJ2-1	CASSIVAIRVVTYNEQFF
TRBV29-1	-	TRBJ2-7	CSVTTGATYEQYF
TRBV5-1	once	TRBJ2-7	CASSAAGTGGGEQYF
TRBV28	-	TRBJ2-3	CASSLFSGRLDSTDTQYF
TRBV4-2	-	TRBJ2-1	CASSQDGLAGVWEQFF
TRBV5-4	once	TRBJ2-7	CASSPGQDSYEQYF
TRBV30	-	TRBJ1-6	CACLLRTGGSNSPLHF